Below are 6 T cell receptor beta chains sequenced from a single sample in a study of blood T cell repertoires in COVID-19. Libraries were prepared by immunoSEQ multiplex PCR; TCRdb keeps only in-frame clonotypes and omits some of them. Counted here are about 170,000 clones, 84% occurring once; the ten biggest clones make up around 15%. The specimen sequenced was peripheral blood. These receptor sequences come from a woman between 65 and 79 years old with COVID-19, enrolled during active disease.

CDR3 sequence: CATNTGGVGELFF. CDR3 DNA: TGTGCCACCAACACAGGGGGGGTCGGGGAGCTGTTTTTT. V gene TRBV15 combines with J gene TRBJ2-2, with a tentative D call TRBD1 (8 bases). The CDR3 has 13 residues. Trimming pared 7 bases from V and 7 bases from J, leaving 13 bases between. Germline V gives CDR1 LNHNV, CDR2 YYDKDF (reference sequence).

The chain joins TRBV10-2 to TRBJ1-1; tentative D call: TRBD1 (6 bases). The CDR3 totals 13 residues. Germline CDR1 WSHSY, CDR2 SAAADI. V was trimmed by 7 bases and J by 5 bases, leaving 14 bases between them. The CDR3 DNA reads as TGCGCCAGCAACCAGGGGATCAGGACTGAAGCTTTCTTT. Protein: CASNQGIRTEAFF.

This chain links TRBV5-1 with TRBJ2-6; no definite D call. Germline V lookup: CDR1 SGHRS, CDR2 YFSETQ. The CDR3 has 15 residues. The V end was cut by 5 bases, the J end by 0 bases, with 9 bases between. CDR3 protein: CASRSGFSGANVLTF. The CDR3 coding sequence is TGCGCCAGCAGGTCGGGTTTCTCTGGGGCCAACGTCCTGACTTTC.

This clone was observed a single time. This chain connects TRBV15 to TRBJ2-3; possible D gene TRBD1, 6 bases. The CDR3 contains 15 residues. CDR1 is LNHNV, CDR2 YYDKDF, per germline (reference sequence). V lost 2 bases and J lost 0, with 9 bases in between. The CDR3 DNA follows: TGTGCCACCAGCAGATGGGGGCGCAGCACAGATACGCAGTATTTT. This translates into CATSRWGRSTDTQYF.

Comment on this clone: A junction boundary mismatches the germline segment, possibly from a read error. In DNA, the CDR3 is TGTGCTAGCAGCTTATCTATGGGACAGGGTAGTGAGCAGTTCTTC. Its protein is CASSLSMGQGSEQFF. The chain carries TRBV7-7 and TRBJ2-1; the match to TRBD1 covers 9 bases. CDR1 SSHAT and CDR2 FNYEAQ come from the germline V gene (reference sequence). This CDR3 has 15 residues.

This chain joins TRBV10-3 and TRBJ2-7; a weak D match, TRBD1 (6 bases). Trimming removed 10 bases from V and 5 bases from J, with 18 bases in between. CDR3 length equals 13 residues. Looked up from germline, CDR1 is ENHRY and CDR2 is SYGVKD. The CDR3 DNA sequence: TGTGCCACATCAGCACAGGGCTACAACGAGCAGTACGTC. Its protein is CATSAQGYNEQYV.